In its sample, the clone carrying this T cell receptor (beta chain) was seen a few times. As yet, its antigen is unknown. This table comes from immunoSEQ multiplex PCR, and its TCRdb copy is limited to in-frame clones, with some not included. The sample holds about 72,000 clones, around 77% seen once. This sample was included in a study of vaccination effects on CD4 cells after COVID-19. Study at large: The cohort was immunized with two doses of either the BNT162b2 or mRNA-1273 vaccine.

Culturing for roughly 9 days preceded CD4+ T cell isolation. Vaccine recipients, nucleocapsid antibody negative, had no prior SARS-CoV-2 infection. The CDR3 spans 13 residues. Germline V lookup: CDR1 SQVTM, CDR2 ANQGSEA. After removal of 6 bases from V and 6 bases from J, the junction contained 8 bases not matched to a gene. V is TRBV29-1 and J is TRBJ1-2; 9 nucleotides line up with TRBD1. The sequence was collected from a human donor who received a COVID-19 vaccine. This sample comprised CD4+ T cells from PBMCs cultured without peptide, obtained before COVID-19 vaccination. CDR3 in amino acids: CSVEPGQGDGYTF. The CDR3 nucleotides are TGCAGCGTAGAACCGGGACAGGGTGATGGCTACACCTTC.